The rows below give T cell receptor beta chains drawn from one sample of a study of shared clonotypes between healthy human individuals. The assay was immunoSEQ multiplex PCR, and TCRdb's table has in-frame clones only and misses some. This sample has approximately 740,000 clones, with about 74% found just once. The specimen sequenced was memory CD4+ T cells sorted from blood. These receptors were obtained from a woman aged 30 to 39 in good health. Both conserved end residues are part of each CDR3. D genes are given only for firm matches. Part of the rows lack a size; the others show once, few, many or a class for expanded clones.

V	J	size	D	DNA	CDR3
TRBV10-1	TRBJ2-7	-	TRBD2	TGCGCCAGCAGCCCTAGCGGATCCTACGAGCAGTACTTC	CASSPSGSYEQYF
TRBV5-1	TRBJ2-7	few	-	TGCGCCAGCAGCGAGGACGGGGCTCGCGAGCAGTACTTC	CASSEDGAREQYF
TRBV10-3	TRBJ2-4	-	TRBD2	TGTGCCATCAGTGAGTCGACTAGCGGGAGTGCCAAAAACATTCAGTACTTC	CAISESTSGSAKNIQYF
TRBV4-1	TRBJ2-3	-	-	TGCGCCAGCAGCCTCCCGGAGATAGAGGATACGCAGTATTTT	CASSLPEIEDTQYF
TRBV19	TRBJ1-2	few	TRBD1	TGTGCCACTTTGGACAGGAACAACTATGGCTACACCTTC	CATLDRNNYGYTF
TRBV28	TRBJ1-5	-	-	TGTGCCAGCAGGCAAGCAGGAGGGATGAGGCAGCCCCAGCATTTT	CASRQAGGMRQPQHF
TRBV5-6	TRBJ2-3	once	-	TGTGCCAGCAGCCCGCCTTGGGCAATTTCTAGCACAGATACGCAGTATTTT	CASSPPWAISSTDTQYF
TRBV4-1	TRBJ2-5	-	TRBD2	TGCGCCAGCAGCCAAGGATTAGGGGACTATGGAGAGACCCAGTACTTC	CASSQGLGDYGETQYF
TRBV27	TRBJ2-1	-	-	TGTGCCAGCAGTTCACACTCTAATGAGCAGTTCTTC	CASSSHSNEQFF
TRBV9	TRBJ1-2	-	-	TGTGCCAGCAGCCCCCCGGATGGGGGCGGCTATGGCTACACCTTC	CASSPPDGGGYGYTF
TRBV4-2	TRBJ1-1	-	TRBD1	TGTGCCAGCACCCTCGACAGGGCTAATGAAGCTTTCTTT	CASTLDRANEAFF
TRBV11-2	TRBJ2-7	once	TRBD2	TGTGCCAGCAGCTTAGATTCTCTACTAGCGGGAAACGAGCAGTACTTC	CASSLDSLLAGNEQYF
TRBV7-3	TRBJ1-1	-	-	TGTGCCAGCAGTGCAAACATGAACACTGAAGCTTTCTTT	CASSANMNTEAFF
TRBV6-1	TRBJ1-5	-	TRBD1	TGTGCCAGCAGTGGGGGGACAGGAGGTCGGCCCCAGCATTTT	CASSGGTGGRPQHF
TRBV28	TRBJ2-1	-	TRBD1	TGTGCCAGCAGTTTATCGACAGGACAGGGAAGCAATGAGCAGTTCTTC	CASSLSTGQGSNEQFF
TRBV11-2	TRBJ1-1	-	TRBD1	TGTGCCAGCAGTTCGACAGGGGGCTACCCTGAAGCTTTCTTT	CASSSTGGYPEAFF
TRBV5-8	TRBJ2-7	few	TRBD1	TGTGCCAGCCGCTTACTGGGACAGGGAATTGGCGAGCAGTACTTC	CASRLLGQGIGEQYF
TRBV4-2	TRBJ2-1	few	-	TGTGCCAGCAGCCAAGAATCGTTCCATTACTCCTACAATGAGCAGTTCTTC	CASSQESFHYSYNEQFF
TRBV9	TRBJ1-4	-	TRBD1	TGTGCCAGCAGCGTAGAGGGACAGGGAGGAGAAAAACTGTTTTTT	CASSVEGQGGEKLFF
TRBV5-1	TRBJ2-1	-	-	TGCGCCAGCAGCTTGGTCGGCGGGTCCATCTACAATGAGCAGTTCTTC	CASSLVGGSIYNEQFF
TRBV18	TRBJ1-2	-	-	TGTGCCAGCTCACTGGTCCGAGCTAACTATGGCTACACCTTC	CASSLVRANYGYTF
TRBV5-4	TRBJ2-7	-	TRBD2	TGTGCCAGCAGCCCGGGGGGGGTTCTAGCGGGGAGATACGAGCAGTACTTC	CASSPGGVLAGRYEQYF
TRBV7-9	TRBJ1-4	-	TRBD1	TGTGCCAGCAGCCGGGAACAGGGGGCAGGCGAAAAACTGTTTTTT	CASSREQGAGEKLFF
TRBV5-1	TRBJ2-3	-	-	TGCGCCAGCAGCTTGGCCACAGTAAGCACAGATACGCAGTATTTT	CASSLATVSTDTQYF
TRBV28	TRBJ1-5	-	-	TGTGCCAGCAGTTTGCCGGGTGATCAGCCCCAGCATTTT	CASSLPGDQPQHF
TRBV10-2	TRBJ1-1	-	TRBD1	TGCGCCAGTTCATTACAGGGGTATGAAGCTTTCTTT	CASSLQGYEAFF
TRBV5-4	TRBJ2-7	-	-	TGTGCCAGCAAGCGGGCTGGCCCTTCCTACGAGCAGTACTTC	CASKRAGPSYEQYF
TRBV2	TRBJ1-4	-	-	TGTGCCAGCAGTGCTTACAGCGCAACTAATGAAAAACTGTTTTTT	CASSAYSATNEKLFF
TRBV18	TRBJ2-7	once	-	TGTGCCAGCTCACCAACGGCAGGGACCTACGAGCAGTACTTC	CASSPTAGTYEQYF
TRBV5-1	TRBJ2-1	few	-	TGCGCCAGCAGCCGGTCAAGCGGATCCTACAATGAGCAGTTCTTC	CASSRSSGSYNEQFF
TRBV5-1	TRBJ2-7	-	-	TGCGCCAGCAGCCGCGAGCCGGGGCAAACCTACGAGCAGTACTTC	CASSREPGQTYEQYF
TRBV7-3	TRBJ2-3	-	TRBD2	TGTGCCAGCAGCCCGTCTAGCGGGAGCGCAGATACGCAGTATTTT	CASSPSSGSADTQYF
TRBV2	TRBJ1-2	-	TRBD1	TGTGCCAGCGCGGGACAGATCGGTGGCTACACCTTC	CASAGQIGGYTF
TRBV25-1	TRBJ1-6	many	-	TGTGCCAGCAGTGAATATCGGGGATCACCCCTCCACTTT	CASSEYRGSPLHF
TRBV5-5	TRBJ1-1	-	-	TGTGCCAGCAGCTTCTCAGGTGTCACTGAAGCTTTCTTT	CASSFSGVTEAFF
TRBV11-2	TRBJ2-7	-	TRBD2	TGTGCCAGCAGTCCATCTAGCGGGAGCATTTACGAGCAGTACTTC	CASSPSSGSIYEQYF
TRBV5-1	TRBJ2-2	-	TRBD1	TGCGCCAGCAGCTGGAGGGGACAGGAGACGGGGGCCGGGGAGCTGTTTTTT	CASSWRGQETGAGELFF
TRBV10-1	TRBJ2-7	-	-	TGCGCCAGCAGTGAGGATCCTCAGGGCCCTAGGCAGCAGTACTTC	CASSEDPQGPRQQYF